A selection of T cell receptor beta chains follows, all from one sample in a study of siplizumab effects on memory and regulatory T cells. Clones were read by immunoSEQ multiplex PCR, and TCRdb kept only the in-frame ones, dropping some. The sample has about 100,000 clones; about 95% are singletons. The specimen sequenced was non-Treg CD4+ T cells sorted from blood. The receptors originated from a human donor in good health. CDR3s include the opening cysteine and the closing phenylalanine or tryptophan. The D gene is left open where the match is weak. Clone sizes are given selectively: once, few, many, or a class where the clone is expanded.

CDR3aa: CASSVEGLSYEQYF
CDR3nt: TGTGCCAGCAGCGTGGAGGGACTCTCCTACGAGCAGTACTTC
abundance: -
d_gene: -
j_gene: TRBJ2-7
v_gene: TRBV9

CDR3aa: CASSTQNYGYTF
CDR3nt: TGTGCCAGTAGCACGCAGAACTATGGCTACACCTTC
abundance: -
d_gene: -
j_gene: TRBJ1-2
v_gene: TRBV19

CDR3aa: CASSLVREEDIQYF
CDR3nt: TGTGCCAGCAGCTTAGTCAGGGAGGAGGACATTCAGTACTTC
abundance: -
d_gene: -
j_gene: TRBJ2-4
v_gene: TRBV11-2

CDR3aa: CASSEYGQLTGSGANVLTF
CDR3nt: TGTGCCAGCAGTGAGTATGGACAGCTCACCGGCTCTGGGGCCAACGTCCTGACTTTC
abundance: -
d_gene: -
j_gene: TRBJ2-6
v_gene: TRBV6-1

CDR3aa: CASSIGHRPSYEQYF
CDR3nt: TGTGCCAGTAGTATAGGTCACCGTCCCTCCTACGAGCAGTACTTC
abundance: once
d_gene: -
j_gene: TRBJ2-7
v_gene: TRBV19

CDR3aa: CASSFVPGELFF
CDR3nt: TGTGCCAGCAGCTTTGTCCCCGGGGAGCTGTTTTTT
abundance: -
d_gene: -
j_gene: TRBJ2-2
v_gene: TRBV7-9

CDR3aa: CASSYRGGRADEQFF
CDR3nt: TGTGCCAGCAGTTATCGAGGCGGGAGGGCCGATGAGCAGTTCTTC
abundance: once
d_gene: TRBD2
j_gene: TRBJ2-1
v_gene: TRBV27

CDR3aa: CASRRDFQNTGELFF
CDR3nt: TGTGCCAGCAGACGGGACTTTCAGAACACCGGGGAGCTGTTTTTT
abundance: -
d_gene: -
j_gene: TRBJ2-2
v_gene: TRBV6-6

CDR3aa: CASSQPGTGYTEQYF
CDR3nt: TGCGCCAGCAGCCAGCCCGGGACAGGGTATACCGAGCAGTACTTC
abundance: -
d_gene: TRBD1
j_gene: TRBJ2-7
v_gene: TRBV4-1

CDR3aa: CASSSGIYGYTF
CDR3nt: TGTGCCAGCAGCTCCGGGATCTATGGCTACACCTTC
abundance: -
d_gene: -
j_gene: TRBJ1-2
v_gene: TRBV5-6

CDR3aa: CASSLDSGSTDTQYF
CDR3nt: TGTGCTAGCAGCTTAGATAGCGGTAGCACAGATACGCAGTATTTT
abundance: -
d_gene: -
j_gene: TRBJ2-3
v_gene: TRBV7-7

CDR3aa: CASSDRGAGANVLTF
CDR3nt: TGTGCCAGCAGTGATCGGGGGGCTGGGGCCAACGTCCTGACTTTC
abundance: -
d_gene: TRBD2
j_gene: TRBJ2-6
v_gene: TRBV2

CDR3aa: CASSLTTLAVSGELFF
CDR3nt: TGTGCCAGCAGCTTAACTACGCTAGCGGTTTCCGGGGAGCTGTTTTTT
abundance: -
d_gene: TRBD2
j_gene: TRBJ2-2
v_gene: TRBV7-3

CDR3aa: CASSLVGEGTLRGEQYF
CDR3nt: TGTGCCAGCAGCTTAGTCGGGGAGGGGACCCTTAGGGGCGAGCAGTACTTC
abundance: -
d_gene: TRBD2
j_gene: TRBJ2-7
v_gene: TRBV7-6

CDR3aa: CASTTVGQVFSGANVLTF
CDR3nt: TGTGCCAGCACTACGGTGGGACAAGTCTTCTCTGGGGCCAACGTCCTGACTTTC
abundance: -
d_gene: -
j_gene: TRBJ2-6
v_gene: TRBV28

CDR3aa: CASSPQGSGNTIYF
CDR3nt: TGTGCCAGCTCACCACAGGGCTCTGGAAACACCATATATTTT
abundance: -
d_gene: -
j_gene: TRBJ1-3
v_gene: TRBV18

CDR3aa: CASSPGRLQPQHF
CDR3nt: TGTGCCAGTAGTCCCGGACGGCTCCAGCCCCAGCATTTT
abundance: -
d_gene: -
j_gene: TRBJ1-5
v_gene: TRBV19

CDR3aa: CASSYLGGLAKNIQYF
CDR3nt: TGTGCCAGCAGTTACTTAGGGGGCCTAGCCAAAAACATTCAGTACTTC
abundance: -
d_gene: TRBD1
j_gene: TRBJ2-4
v_gene: TRBV6-6

CDR3aa: CASSLGEGRSYEQYF
CDR3nt: TGTGCCAGCAGCTTAGGGGAGGGACGATCCTACGAGCAGTACTTC
abundance: -
d_gene: TRBD2
j_gene: TRBJ2-7
v_gene: TRBV7-9

CDR3aa: CASSPESRGQGTQYF
CDR3nt: TGTGCCAGCAGCCCCGAATCCCGGGGACAAGGGACCCAGTACTTC
abundance: -
d_gene: -
j_gene: TRBJ2-5
v_gene: TRBV7-8

CDR3aa: CASSIQGTYEQYF
CDR3nt: TGTGCCAGTAGTATACAGGGGACCTACGAGCAGTACTTC
abundance: -
d_gene: -
j_gene: TRBJ2-7
v_gene: TRBV19

CDR3aa: CASSFGLAGHVYEQFF
CDR3nt: TGTGCCAGCAGTTTCGGACTAGCGGGGCATGTGTATGAGCAGTTCTTC
abundance: -
d_gene: TRBD2
j_gene: TRBJ2-1
v_gene: TRBV27

CDR3aa: CASSLQGNNYGYTF
CDR3nt: TGTGCCAGCAGCCTACAAGGAAATAACTATGGCTACACCTTC
abundance: once
d_gene: -
j_gene: TRBJ1-2
v_gene: TRBV9

CDR3aa: CASSPPGHKGEQYF
CDR3nt: TGTGCCAGCTCACCACCCGGACACAAAGGCGAGCAGTACTTC
abundance: few
d_gene: -
j_gene: TRBJ2-7
v_gene: TRBV18

CDR3aa: CASSTGAGNQPQHF
CDR3nt: TGTGCCAGTAGTACAGGGGCGGGCAATCAGCCCCAGCATTTT
abundance: -
d_gene: -
j_gene: TRBJ1-5
v_gene: TRBV19

CDR3aa: CASSEIAEAFF
CDR3nt: TGTGCCAGCAGTGAAATTGCGGAAGCTTTCTTT
abundance: -
d_gene: -
j_gene: TRBJ1-1
v_gene: TRBV6-1

CDR3aa: CASSQDFGVRVNSPLHF
CDR3nt: TGCGCCAGCAGCCAAGATTTTGGAGTCAGGGTGAATTCACCCCTCCACTTT
abundance: -
d_gene: -
j_gene: TRBJ1-6
v_gene: TRBV4-1

CDR3aa: CASSEVIGDQETQYF
CDR3nt: TGTGCCAGCAGTGAAGTTATCGGCGATCAAGAGACCCAGTACTTC
abundance: -
d_gene: -
j_gene: TRBJ2-5
v_gene: TRBV2

CDR3aa: CASSDLSMGISYEQYF
CDR3nt: TGTGCCAGCAGTGATCTCTCAATGGGTATCTCCTACGAGCAGTACTTC
abundance: -
d_gene: -
j_gene: TRBJ2-7
v_gene: TRBV6-1

CDR3aa: CSIRGETQYF
CDR3nt: TGCAGCATAAGGGGGGAGACCCAGTACTTC
abundance: -
d_gene: -
j_gene: TRBJ2-5
v_gene: TRBV29-1

CDR3aa: CASSPYAADTGELFF
CDR3nt: TGTGCCAGCAGCCCATATGCGGCGGACACCGGGGAGCTGTTTTTT
abundance: -
d_gene: -
j_gene: TRBJ2-2
v_gene: TRBV11-2

CDR3aa: CASSDGGKRYEQYF
CDR3nt: TGCGCCAGCAGTGACGGCGGGAAGCGGTACGAGCAGTACTTC
abundance: -
d_gene: -
j_gene: TRBJ2-7
v_gene: TRBV10-2

CDR3aa: CASSYHPDTQYF
CDR3nt: TGTGCCAGCAGCTACCATCCAGATACGCAGTATTTT
abundance: once
d_gene: -
j_gene: TRBJ2-3
v_gene: TRBV7-6

CDR3aa: CASGKNIMNTEAFF
CDR3nt: TGTGCCAGCGGAAAAAACATCATGAACACTGAAGCTTTCTTT
abundance: -
d_gene: -
j_gene: TRBJ1-1
v_gene: TRBV2

CDR3aa: CASRNQPPGLPLNEQFF
CDR3nt: TGTGCCAGTCGAAACCAGCCTCCGGGACTACCCCTCAATGAGCAGTTCTTC
abundance: -
d_gene: TRBD2
j_gene: TRBJ2-1
v_gene: TRBV28